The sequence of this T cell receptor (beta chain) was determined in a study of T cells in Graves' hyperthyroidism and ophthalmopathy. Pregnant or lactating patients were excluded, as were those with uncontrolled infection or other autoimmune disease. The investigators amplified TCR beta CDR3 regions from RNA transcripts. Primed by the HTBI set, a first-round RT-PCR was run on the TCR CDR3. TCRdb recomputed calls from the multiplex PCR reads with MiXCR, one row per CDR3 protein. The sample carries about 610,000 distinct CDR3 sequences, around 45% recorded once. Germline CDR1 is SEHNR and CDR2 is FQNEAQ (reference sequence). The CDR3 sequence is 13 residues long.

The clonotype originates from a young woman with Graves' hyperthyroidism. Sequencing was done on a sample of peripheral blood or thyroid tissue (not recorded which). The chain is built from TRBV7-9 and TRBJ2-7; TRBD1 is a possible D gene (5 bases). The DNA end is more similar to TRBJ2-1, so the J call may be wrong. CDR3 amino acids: CASSLEIRAEQFF. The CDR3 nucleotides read TGTGCCAGCAGCTTAGAAATCAGGGCCGAGCAGTTCTTC.